What follows describes a single T cell receptor beta chain. No antigen is known for it. CD45RO-negative cells were positively selected for CCR7, leaving out terminally differentiated effector memory CD45RA+ cells. The CDR3 loop spans 14 amino acids. In germline, CDR1 is SGHRS, CDR2 YFSETQ. V trimming: 1 base; J trimming: 6 bases; junction bases outside the gene matches: 5. This sample stems from a study of shared clonotypes between healthy human individuals. In the study overall: Researchers assigned three CD4 naive, three CD4 memory, two CD8 naive and one CD8 memory plate to each donor. The study's findings and limits: Larger estimated richness was generally seen in naive subsets than in memory subsets.

The assay was immunoSEQ multiplex PCR, and TCRdb's table has in-frame clones only and misses some. The table has some 2 million clones, approximately 94% seen once. The chain couples TRBV5-1 to TRBJ2-3, with 7 bases identical to TRBD2. The sequence derives from a man aged 18 to 29 in good health. The sample was naive CD8+ T cells sorted from blood. CDR3 nucleotides: TGCGCCAGCAGCTTGAGCAGCGGGGTTGATACGCAGTATTTT. Encoded protein: CASSLSSGVDTQYF.